This T cell receptor (beta chain) was obtained from a study of lung T cells in sarcoidosis with Löfgren's syndrome. Findings of the study overall: Löfgren's syndrome patients reportedly showed greatest TRAV12-1 and TRBV2 expansion versus controls.

TCRdb redid the calling of the reads with MiXCR, one entry per CDR3 protein. This table has about 19,000 distinct CDR3 sequences, 20% to 25% appearing once. This clonotype was seen many times. Its antigen remains unidentified. The V and J ends lost 2 bases and 4 bases, in that order; junction bases with no gene match: 7. This CDR3 has 15 amino acids. CDR1 is MDHEN and CDR2 is SYDVKM in the germline V gene. The rearrangement uses TRBV28 and TRBJ1-1; TRBD1 matches 7 bases. This TCR derives from a human donor with sarcoidosis (Löfgren's syndrome or another form), or a control subject (not recorded which). The sample comprised CD4+ T cells from bronchoalveolar lavage. The DNA for the CDR3 is TGTGCCAGCAGTTTAATAGGGACAGACTTCACTGAAGCTTTCTTT. Translated: CASSLIGTDFTEAFF.